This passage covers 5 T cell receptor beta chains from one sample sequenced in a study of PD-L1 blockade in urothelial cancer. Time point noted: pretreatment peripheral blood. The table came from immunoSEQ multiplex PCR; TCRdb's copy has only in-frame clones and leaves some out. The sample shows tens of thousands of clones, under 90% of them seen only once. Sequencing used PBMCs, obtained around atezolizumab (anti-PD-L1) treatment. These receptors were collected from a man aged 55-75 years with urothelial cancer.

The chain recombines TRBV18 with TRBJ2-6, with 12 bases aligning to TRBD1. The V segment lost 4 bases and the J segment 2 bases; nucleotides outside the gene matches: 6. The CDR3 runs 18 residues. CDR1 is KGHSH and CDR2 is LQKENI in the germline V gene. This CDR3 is CASSLWDRGQTGANVLTF. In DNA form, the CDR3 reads TGTGCCAGCTCACTTTGGGACAGGGGGCAGACTGGGGCCAACGTCCTGACTTTC. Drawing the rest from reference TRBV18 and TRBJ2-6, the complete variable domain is NAGVMQNPRHLVRRRGQEARLRCSPMKGHSHVYWYRQLPEEGLKFMVYLQKENIIDESGMPKERFSAEFPKEGPSILRIQQVVRGDSAAYFCASSLWDRGQTGANVLTFGAGSRLTVL.

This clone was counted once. The DNA of the CDR3 is TGTGCCAGCAGCTCCCAGCCGACAGGGAGTAACTATGGCTACACCTTC. Its translation: CASSSQPTGSNYGYTF. The chain has TRBV7-6 and TRBJ1-2; 7 positions agree with TRBD1. Germline V gene lookup returns CDR1 SGHVS and CDR2 FNYEAQ. The CDR3 is 16 amino acids. The junction had 9 bases not matched to a gene; V was cut back by 4 bases and J by 1 base.

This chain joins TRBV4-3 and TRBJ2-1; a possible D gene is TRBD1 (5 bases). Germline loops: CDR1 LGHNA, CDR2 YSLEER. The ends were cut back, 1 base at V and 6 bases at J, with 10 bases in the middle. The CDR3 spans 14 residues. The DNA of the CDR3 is TGCGCCAGCAGCCAAGCTACAGGAGTCAATGAGCAGTTCTTC. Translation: CASSQATGVNEQFF.

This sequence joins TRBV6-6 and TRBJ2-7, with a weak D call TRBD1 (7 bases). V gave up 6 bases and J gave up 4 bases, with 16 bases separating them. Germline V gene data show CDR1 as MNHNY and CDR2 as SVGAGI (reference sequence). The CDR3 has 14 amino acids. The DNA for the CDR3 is TGTGCCAGCAGCGACAGGGAGGAGCGTTACGAGCAGTACTTC. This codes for CASSDREERYEQYF.

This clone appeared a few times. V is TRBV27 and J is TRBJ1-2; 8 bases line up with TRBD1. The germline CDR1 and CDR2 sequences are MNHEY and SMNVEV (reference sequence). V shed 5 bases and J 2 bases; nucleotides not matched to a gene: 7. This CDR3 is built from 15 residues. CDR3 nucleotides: TGTGCCAGCAGTCGAACAGGGGGTCTGAACTATGGCTACACCTTC. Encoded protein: CASSRTGGLNYGYTF.